The rows below give T cell receptor beta chains drawn from one sample of a study of T cell responses to AZD1222 COVID-19 vaccine. Using immunoSEQ multiplex PCR, the repertoire was profiled, and TCRdb retains in-frame clones only, with some absent. The profile shows about 110,000 clones, around 94% of them singletons. The source material was peripheral blood, sampled on day 0 of AZD1222 vaccination. Receptor source: an adult in good health. Both conserved end residues are part of each CDR3. The D gene is left open where the match is weak. Expanded clones are given a class, and other clones once, few, many or no size at all.

TGTGCCAGCAGCTTAGGCAACCGGGACCGCCGCCTCTATGGCTACACCTTC,CASSLGNRDRRLYGYTF,NA,TRBV13,NA,TRBJ1-2
TGTGCCAGCAGCTTAGATACCAGCCCTGAAGCTTTCTTT,CASSLDTSPEAFF,NA,TRBV13,NA,TRBJ1-1
TGTGCCAGCAGTTTGGTCCCTGGAGGAAACACCATATATTTT,CASSLVPGGNTIYF,NA,TRBV27,once,TRBJ1-3
TGTGCCAGCAGCGCGCAATCGGGACAGGCTAACTATGGCTACACCTTC,CASSAQSGQANYGYTF,TRBD1,TRBV9,once,TRBJ1-2
TGTGCCAGCAGCCCGACTCAAGAGACCCAGTACTTC,CASSPTQETQYF,NA,TRBV11-3,NA,TRBJ2-5
TGTGCCAGTAGTATCGGAGGGGGGACTGAAGCTTTCTTT,CASSIGGGTEAFF,NA,TRBV19,NA,TRBJ1-1
TGCAGCGTTGGAACAGGGGGCTTGAACACTGAAGCTTTCTTT,CSVGTGGLNTEAFF,TRBD1,TRBV29-1,NA,TRBJ1-1
TGTGCCTGGAGTGTACTGGGGGATAGCAATCAGGCCCAGCATTTT,CAWSVLGDSNQAQHF,NA,TRBV30,NA,TRBJ1-5
TGTGCCAGCAGCTTTACACTAGCGGTAAACACCGGGGAGCTGTTTTTT,CASSFTLAVNTGELFF,TRBD2,TRBV7-6,NA,TRBJ2-2
TGTGCCAGCAGTTTTGGGGGCCCCGAGCAGTACTTC,CASSFGGPEQYF,NA,TRBV12-3/TRBV12-4,NA,TRBJ2-7
TGTGCCAGCAGCCCACAGTTACTGAACACTGAAGCTTTCTTT,CASSPQLLNTEAFF,NA,TRBV7-8,NA,TRBJ1-1
TGTGCTAGCAGCTTAGACGCAGGGGGCTTCACCGGGGAGCTGTTTTTT,CASSLDAGGFTGELFF,TRBD1,TRBV7-7,NA,TRBJ2-2
TGTGCCAGCAGTCCCCCGGGCCGCAATCAGCCCCAGCATTTT,CASSPPGRNQPQHF,NA,TRBV27,NA,TRBJ1-5
TGTGCCAGCAGACTGTCCGGGACAGGGGCTAACAAAGGGCCCCAGCATTTT,CASRLSGTGANKGPQHF,TRBD1,TRBV27,NA,TRBJ1-5
TGTGCCAGCAGCTCCAGGGACAGGGTCGGTGAAAAACTGTTTTTT,CASSSRDRVGEKLFF,TRBD1,TRBV5-5,NA,TRBJ1-4
TGTGCCAGCACCAGAGCCAGACAAGGGATTGTCGATCAGCCCCAGCATTTT,CASTRARQGIVDQPQHF,NA,TRBV2,once,TRBJ1-5
TGTGCCAGCAGTGGCAAGGGACAGGGGGACTATGGCTACACCTTC,CASSGKGQGDYGYTF,TRBD1,TRBV25-1,NA,TRBJ1-2
TGTGCCAGCAGTGATGGGACAGGGACTAACTACGAGCAGTACTTC,CASSDGTGTNYEQYF,TRBD1,TRBV25-1,few,TRBJ2-7
TGTGCCAGCAGCTTAGCGGTGGGGTTCGGAGGGGACACAGATACGCAGTATTTT,CASSLAVGFGGDTDTQYF,NA,TRBV7-2,NA,TRBJ2-3
TGTGCCATCAGTGAGTCAACGGTGAACACTGAAGCTTTCTTT,CAISESTVNTEAFF,NA,TRBV10-3,NA,TRBJ1-1
TGTGCCAGTCAAAGGGACAGGATCGATAATTCACCCCTCCACTTT,CASQRDRIDNSPLHF,TRBD1,TRBV19,NA,TRBJ1-6
TGTGCCAGCAGTTACTTCGGACAGGGGAATGGCTACACCTTC,CASSYFGQGNGYTF,TRBD1,TRBV6-2/TRBV6-3,NA,TRBJ1-2
TGTGCCAGCAGGCCCGGAATTAACTATGGCTACACCTTC,CASRPGINYGYTF,NA,TRBV2,NA,TRBJ1-2
TGTGCCAGCAGTGTACGGACTCCCGCGGGAGGCTCACCCCTCCACTTT,CASSVRTPAGGSPLHF,NA,TRBV2,NA,TRBJ1-6
TGTGCCAGTAGTATCCTGGGTGGCTACACCTTC,CASSILGGYTF,NA,TRBV19,NA,TRBJ1-2
TGTGCCACCCGCTCACAGCTTAACACTGAAGCTTTCTTT,CATRSQLNTEAFF,NA,TRBV28,NA,TRBJ1-1